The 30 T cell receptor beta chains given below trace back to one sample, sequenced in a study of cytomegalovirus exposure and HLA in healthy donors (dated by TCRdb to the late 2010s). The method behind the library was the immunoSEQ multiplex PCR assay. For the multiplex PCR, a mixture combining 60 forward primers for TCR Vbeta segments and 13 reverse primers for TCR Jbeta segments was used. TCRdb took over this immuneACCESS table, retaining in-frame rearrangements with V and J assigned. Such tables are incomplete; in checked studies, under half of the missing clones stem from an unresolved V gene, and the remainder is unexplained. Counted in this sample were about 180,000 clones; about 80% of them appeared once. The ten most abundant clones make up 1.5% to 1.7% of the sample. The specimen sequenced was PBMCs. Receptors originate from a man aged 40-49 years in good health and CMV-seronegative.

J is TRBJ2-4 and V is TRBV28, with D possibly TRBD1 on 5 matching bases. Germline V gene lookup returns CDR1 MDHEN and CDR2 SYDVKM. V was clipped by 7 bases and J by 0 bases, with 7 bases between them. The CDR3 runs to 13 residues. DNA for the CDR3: TGTGCCAGCAAGACAGTAGCCAAAAACATTCAGTACTTC. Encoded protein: CASKTVAKNIQYF.

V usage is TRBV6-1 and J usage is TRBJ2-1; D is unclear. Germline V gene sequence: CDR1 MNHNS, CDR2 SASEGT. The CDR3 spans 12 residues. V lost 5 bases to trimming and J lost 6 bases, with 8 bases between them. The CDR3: CASSPTVNEQFF. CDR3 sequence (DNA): TGTGCCAGCAGTCCCACTGTCAATGAGCAGTTCTTC.

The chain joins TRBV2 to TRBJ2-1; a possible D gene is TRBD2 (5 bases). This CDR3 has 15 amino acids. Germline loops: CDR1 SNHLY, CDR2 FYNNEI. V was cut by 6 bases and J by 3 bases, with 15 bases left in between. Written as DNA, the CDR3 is TGTGCCAGCAGACGAAGCGGAAGTCTCTACAATGAGCAGTTCTTC. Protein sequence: CASRRSGSLYNEQFF.

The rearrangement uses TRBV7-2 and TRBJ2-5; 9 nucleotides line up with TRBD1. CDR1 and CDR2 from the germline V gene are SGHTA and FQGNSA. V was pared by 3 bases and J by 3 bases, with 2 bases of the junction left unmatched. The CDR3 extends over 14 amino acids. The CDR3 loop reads CASSFDRGKETQYF. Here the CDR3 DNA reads TGTGCCAGCAGCTTTGACAGGGGGAAAGAGACCCAGTACTTC.

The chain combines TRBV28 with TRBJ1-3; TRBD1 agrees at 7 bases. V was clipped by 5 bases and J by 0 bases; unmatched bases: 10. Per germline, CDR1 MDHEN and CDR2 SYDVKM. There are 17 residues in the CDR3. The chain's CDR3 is CASSGRDSITSGNTIYF. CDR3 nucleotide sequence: TGTGCCAGCAGTGGCCGGGACAGCATTACCTCTGGAAACACCATATATTTT. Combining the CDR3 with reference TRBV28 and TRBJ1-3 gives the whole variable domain DVKVTQSSRYLVKRTGEKVFLECVQDMDHENMFWYRQDPGLGLRLIYFSYDVKMKEKGDIPEGYSVSREKKERFSLILESASTNQTSMYLCASSGRDSITSGNTIYFGEGSWLTVV.

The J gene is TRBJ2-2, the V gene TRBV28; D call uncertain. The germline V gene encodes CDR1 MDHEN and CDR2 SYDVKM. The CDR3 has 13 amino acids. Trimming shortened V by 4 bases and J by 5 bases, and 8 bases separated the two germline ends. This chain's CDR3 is CASSYPRTGELFF. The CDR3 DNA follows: TGTGCCAGCAGTTACCCTCGGACCGGGGAGCTGTTTTTT.

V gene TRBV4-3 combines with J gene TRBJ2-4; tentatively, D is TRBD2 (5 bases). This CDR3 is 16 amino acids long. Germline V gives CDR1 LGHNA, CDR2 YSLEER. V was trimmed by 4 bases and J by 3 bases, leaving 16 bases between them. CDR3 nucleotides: TGCGCCAGCAGCCCCCAGCCAGCGGACCACAAAAACATTCAGTACTTC. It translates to CASSPQPADHKNIQYF.

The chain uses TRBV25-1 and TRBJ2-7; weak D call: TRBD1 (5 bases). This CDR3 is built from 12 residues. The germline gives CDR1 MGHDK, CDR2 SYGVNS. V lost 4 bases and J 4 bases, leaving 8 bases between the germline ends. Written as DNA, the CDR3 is TGTGCCAGCAGTGGTTACAGGTACGAGCAGTACTTC. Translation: CASSGYRYEQYF.

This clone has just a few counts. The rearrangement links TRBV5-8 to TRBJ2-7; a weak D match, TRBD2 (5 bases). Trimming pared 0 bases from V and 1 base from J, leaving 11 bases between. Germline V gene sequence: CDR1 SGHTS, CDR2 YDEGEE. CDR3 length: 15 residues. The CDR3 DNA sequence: TGTGCCAGCAGCTTGGGACCCCGGGGTTCCTACGAGCAGTACTTC. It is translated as CASSLGPRGSYEQYF.

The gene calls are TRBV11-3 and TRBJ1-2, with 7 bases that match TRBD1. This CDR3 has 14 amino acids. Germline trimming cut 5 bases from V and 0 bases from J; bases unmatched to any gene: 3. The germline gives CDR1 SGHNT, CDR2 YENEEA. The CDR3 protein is CASSPDRANYGYTF. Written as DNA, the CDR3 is TGTGCCAGCAGCCCCGACAGGGCTAACTATGGCTACACCTTC.

CDR3 protein: CASSYSPSQETQYF. The CDR3 DNA reads as TGTGCCAGCAGTTACTCCCCCAGCCAAGAGACCCAGTACTTC. The chain links TRBV6-5 to TRBJ2-5, with D hard to call. CDR1 and CDR2 from the germline V gene are MNHEY and SVGAGI. This CDR3 has 14 amino acids. V was trimmed by 0 bases and J by 1 base, leaving 6 bases between them.

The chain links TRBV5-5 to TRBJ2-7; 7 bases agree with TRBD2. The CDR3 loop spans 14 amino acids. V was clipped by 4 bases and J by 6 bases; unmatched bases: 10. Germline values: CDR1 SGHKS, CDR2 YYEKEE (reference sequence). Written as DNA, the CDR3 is TGTGCCAGCAGCATCCGACTAGCTCTCGGCGAGCAGTACTTC. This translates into CASSIRLALGEQYF.

CDR3 nucleotide sequence: TGTGCCAGCAGCTCCGGACGACAGCGGGGCTACTACGAGCAGTACTTC. Translated, it gives CASSSGRQRGYYEQYF. The chain employs TRBV11-3 and TRBJ2-7; 7 bases are a match to TRBD2. This CDR3 contains 16 residues. Germline lookup yields CDR1 SGHNT and CDR2 YENEEA. After removal of 4 bases from V and 3 bases from J, the junction contained 12 bases not matched to a gene.

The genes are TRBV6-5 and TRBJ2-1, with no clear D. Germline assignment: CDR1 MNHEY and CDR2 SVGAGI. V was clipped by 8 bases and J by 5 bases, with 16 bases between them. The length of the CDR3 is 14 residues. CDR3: CASRPSLVDNEQFF. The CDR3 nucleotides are TGTGCCAGCCGCCCTTCGCTAGTAGACAATGAGCAGTTCTTC.

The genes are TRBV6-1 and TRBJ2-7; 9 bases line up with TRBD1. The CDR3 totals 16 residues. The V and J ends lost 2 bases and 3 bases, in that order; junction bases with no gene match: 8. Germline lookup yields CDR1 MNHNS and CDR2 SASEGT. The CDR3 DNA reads TGTGCCAGCAGTGAACTCGCCGGGACAGGGCGCTACGAGCAGTACTTC. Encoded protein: CASSELAGTGRYEQYF.

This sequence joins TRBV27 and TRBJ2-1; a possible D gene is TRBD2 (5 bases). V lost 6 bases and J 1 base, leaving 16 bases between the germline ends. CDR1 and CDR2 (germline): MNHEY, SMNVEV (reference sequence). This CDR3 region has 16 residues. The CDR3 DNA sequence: TGTGCCAGCAGCCCCTCCGAGCGGCTTTCCTACAATGAGCAGTTCTTC. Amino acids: CASSPSERLSYNEQFF.

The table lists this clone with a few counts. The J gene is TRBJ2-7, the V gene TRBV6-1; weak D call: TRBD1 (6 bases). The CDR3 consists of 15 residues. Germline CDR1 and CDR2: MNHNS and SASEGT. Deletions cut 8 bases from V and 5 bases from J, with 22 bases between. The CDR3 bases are TGTGCCAGCTTAGGTTACCGGGACACTCTACACGAGCAGTACTTC. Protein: CASLGYRDTLHEQYF.

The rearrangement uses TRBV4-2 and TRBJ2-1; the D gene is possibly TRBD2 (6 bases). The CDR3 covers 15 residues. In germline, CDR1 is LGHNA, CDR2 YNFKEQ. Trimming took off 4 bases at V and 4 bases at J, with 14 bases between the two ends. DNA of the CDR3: TGTGCCAGCAGCCTTCGGGACTCAAATTACAATGAGCAGTTCTTC. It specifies CASSLRDSNYNEQFF.

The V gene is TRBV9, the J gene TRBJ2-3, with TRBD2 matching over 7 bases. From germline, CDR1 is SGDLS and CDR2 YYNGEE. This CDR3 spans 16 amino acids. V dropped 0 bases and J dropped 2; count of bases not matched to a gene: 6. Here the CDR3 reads CASSVGEGRATDTQYF. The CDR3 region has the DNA TGTGCCAGCAGCGTAGGGGAGGGGAGGGCCACAGATACGCAGTATTTT.

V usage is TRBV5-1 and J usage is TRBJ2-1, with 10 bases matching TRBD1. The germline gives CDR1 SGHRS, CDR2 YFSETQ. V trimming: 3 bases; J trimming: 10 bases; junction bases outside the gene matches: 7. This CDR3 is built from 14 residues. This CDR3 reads CASSWGQGRGEQFF. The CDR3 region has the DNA TGCGCCAGCAGCTGGGGACAGGGGAGAGGGGAGCAGTTCTTC.

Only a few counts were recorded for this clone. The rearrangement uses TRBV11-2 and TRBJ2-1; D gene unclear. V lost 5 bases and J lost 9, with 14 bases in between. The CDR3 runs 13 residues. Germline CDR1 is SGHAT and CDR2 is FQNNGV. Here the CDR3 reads CASSASVWVEQFF. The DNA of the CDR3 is TGTGCCAGCAGCGCCAGCGTTTGGGTTGAGCAGTTCTTC. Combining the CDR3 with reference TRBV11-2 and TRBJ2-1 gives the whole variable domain EAGVAQSPRYKIIEKRQSVAFWCNPISGHATLYWYQQILGQGPKLLIQFQNNGVVDDSQLPKDRFSAERLKGVDSTLKIQPAKLEDSAVYLCASSASVWVEQFFGPGTRLTVL.

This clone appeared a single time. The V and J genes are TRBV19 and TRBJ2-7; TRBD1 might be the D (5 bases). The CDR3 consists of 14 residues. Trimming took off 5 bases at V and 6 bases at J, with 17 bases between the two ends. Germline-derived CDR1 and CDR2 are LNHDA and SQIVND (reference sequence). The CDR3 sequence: CASSFREVFSEQYF. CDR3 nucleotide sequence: TGTGCCAGTAGTTTCAGGGAAGTTTTCTCCGAGCAGTACTTC.

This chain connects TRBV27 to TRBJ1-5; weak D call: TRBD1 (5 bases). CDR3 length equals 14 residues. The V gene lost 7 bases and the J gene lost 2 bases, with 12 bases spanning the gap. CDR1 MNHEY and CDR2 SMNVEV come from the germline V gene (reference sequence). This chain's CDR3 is CASTPRGGNQPQHF. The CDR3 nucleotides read TGTGCCAGCACCCCCCGGGGGGGCAATCAGCCCCAGCATTTT.

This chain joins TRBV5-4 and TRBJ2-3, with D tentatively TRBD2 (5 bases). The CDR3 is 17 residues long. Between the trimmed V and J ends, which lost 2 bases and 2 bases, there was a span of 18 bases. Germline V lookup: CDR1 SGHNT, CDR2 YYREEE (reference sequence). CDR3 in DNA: TGTGCCAGCAGCTTCGGACTTAGGCCGGAGCCCACAGATACGCAGTATTTT. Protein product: CASSFGLRPEPTDTQYF. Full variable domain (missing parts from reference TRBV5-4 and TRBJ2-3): ETGVTQSPTHLIKTRGQQVTLRCSSQSGHNTVSWYQQALGQGPQFIFQYYREEENGRGNFPPRFSGLQFPNYSSELNVNALELDDSALYLCASSFGLRPEPTDTQYFGPGTRLTVL.

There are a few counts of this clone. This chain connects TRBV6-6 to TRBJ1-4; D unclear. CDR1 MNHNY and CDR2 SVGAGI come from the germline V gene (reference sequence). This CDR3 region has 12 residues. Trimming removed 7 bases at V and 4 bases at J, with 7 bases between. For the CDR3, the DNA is TGTGCCAGCATGGGAGGTAATGAAAAACTGTTTTTT. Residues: CASMGGNEKLFF.

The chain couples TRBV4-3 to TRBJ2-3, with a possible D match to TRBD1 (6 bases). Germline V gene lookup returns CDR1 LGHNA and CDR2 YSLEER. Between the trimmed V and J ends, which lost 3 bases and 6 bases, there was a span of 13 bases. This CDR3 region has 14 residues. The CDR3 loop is CASSQRGMGDTQYF. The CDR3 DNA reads TGCGCCAGCAGCCAGAGGGGGATGGGGGATACGCAGTATTTT.

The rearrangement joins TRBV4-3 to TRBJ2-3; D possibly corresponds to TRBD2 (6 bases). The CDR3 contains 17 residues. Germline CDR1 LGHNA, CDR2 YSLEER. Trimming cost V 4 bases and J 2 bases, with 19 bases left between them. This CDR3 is CASSRDRAGRSTDTQYF. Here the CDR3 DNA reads TGCGCCAGCAGCCGCGACCGGGCGGGAAGGTCCACAGATACGCAGTATTTT.

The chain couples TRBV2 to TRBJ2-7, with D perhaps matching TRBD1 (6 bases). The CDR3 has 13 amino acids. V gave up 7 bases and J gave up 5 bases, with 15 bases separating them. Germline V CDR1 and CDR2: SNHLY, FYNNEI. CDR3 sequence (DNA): TGTGCCAGCAACAACAGGGTAAGAAACGAGCAGTACTTC. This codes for CASNNRVRNEQYF.

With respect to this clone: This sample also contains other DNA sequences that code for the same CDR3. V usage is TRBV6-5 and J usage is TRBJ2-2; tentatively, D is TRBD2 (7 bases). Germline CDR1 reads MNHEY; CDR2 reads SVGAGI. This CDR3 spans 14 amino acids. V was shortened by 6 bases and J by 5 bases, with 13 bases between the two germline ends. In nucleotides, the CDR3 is TGTGCCAGCAGGGGCAGGGGAGGGACCGGGGAGCTGTTTTTT. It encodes CASRGRGGTGELFF.

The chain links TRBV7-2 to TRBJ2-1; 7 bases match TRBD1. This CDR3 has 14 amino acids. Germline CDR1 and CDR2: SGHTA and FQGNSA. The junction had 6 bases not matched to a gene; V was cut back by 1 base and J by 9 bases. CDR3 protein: CASSLGGQVGEQFF. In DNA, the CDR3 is TGTGCCAGCAGCTTAGGAGGACAGGTGGGTGAGCAGTTCTTC.